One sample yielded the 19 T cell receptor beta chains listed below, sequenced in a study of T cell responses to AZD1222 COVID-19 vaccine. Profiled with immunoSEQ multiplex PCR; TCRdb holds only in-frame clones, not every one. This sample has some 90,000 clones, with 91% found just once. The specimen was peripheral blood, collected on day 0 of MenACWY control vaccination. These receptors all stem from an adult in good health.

CDR3 nucleotide sequence: TGTGCCAGCAGCTCTTCAGGTTATGGCTACACCTTC. Protein: CASSSSGYGYTF. The chain is built from TRBV7-9 and TRBJ1-2; D remains unclear. The germline V gene has CDR1 SEHNR and CDR2 FQNEAQ (reference sequence). This CDR3 spans 12 amino acids. V gave up 4 bases and J gave up 5 bases, with 8 bases separating them.

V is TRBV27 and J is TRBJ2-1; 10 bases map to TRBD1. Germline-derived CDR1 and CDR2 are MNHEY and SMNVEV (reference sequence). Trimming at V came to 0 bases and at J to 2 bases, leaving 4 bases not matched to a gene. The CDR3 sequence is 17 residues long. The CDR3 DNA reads TGTGCCAGCAGTTTATCAGGGACAGGGGCACCCTACAATGAGCAGTTCTTC. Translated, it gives CASSLSGTGAPYNEQFF.

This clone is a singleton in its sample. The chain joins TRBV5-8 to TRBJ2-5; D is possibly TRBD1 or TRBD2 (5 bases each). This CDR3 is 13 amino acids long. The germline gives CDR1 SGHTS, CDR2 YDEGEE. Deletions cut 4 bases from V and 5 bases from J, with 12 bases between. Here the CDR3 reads CASSREGWETQYF. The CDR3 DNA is TGTGCCAGCAGCCGCGAGGGGTGGGAGACCCAGTACTTC. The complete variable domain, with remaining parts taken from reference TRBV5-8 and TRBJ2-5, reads EAGVTQSPTHLIKTRGQQATLRCSPISGHTSVYWYQQALGLGLQFLLWYDEGEERNRGNFPPRFSGRQFPNYSSELNVNALELEDSALYLCASSREGWETQYFGPGTRLLVL.

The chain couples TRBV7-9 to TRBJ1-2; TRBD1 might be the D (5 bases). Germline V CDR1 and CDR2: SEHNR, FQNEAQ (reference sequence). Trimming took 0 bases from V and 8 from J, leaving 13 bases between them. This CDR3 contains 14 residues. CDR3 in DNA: TGTGCCAGCAGCTTAGCTAACGCGGGGGAGGGCTACACCTTC. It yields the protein CASSLANAGEGYTF. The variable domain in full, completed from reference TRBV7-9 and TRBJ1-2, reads DTGVSQNPRHKITKRGQNVTFRCDPISEHNRLYWYRQTLGQGPEFLTYFQNEAQLEKSRLLSDRFSAERPKGSFSTLEIQRTEQGDSAMYLCASSLANAGEGYTFGSGTRLTVV.

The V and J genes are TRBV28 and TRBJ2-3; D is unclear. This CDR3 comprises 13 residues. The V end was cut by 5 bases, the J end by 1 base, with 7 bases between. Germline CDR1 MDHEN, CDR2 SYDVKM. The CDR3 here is CASSGTGTDTQYF. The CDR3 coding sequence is TGTGCCAGCAGTGGTACAGGCACAGATACGCAGTATTTT.

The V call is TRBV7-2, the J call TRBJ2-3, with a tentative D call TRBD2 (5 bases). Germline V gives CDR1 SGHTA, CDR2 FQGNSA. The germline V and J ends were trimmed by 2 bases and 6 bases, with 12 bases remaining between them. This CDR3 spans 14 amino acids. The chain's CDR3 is CASSLSSPTDTQYF. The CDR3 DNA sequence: TGTGCCAGCAGCTTATCTAGCCCGACGGATACGCAGTATTTT.

CDR3 in DNA: TGTGCCAGCAGCCGTGGACTAGCCGGGGAGCTGTTTTTT. This translates into CASSRGLAGELFF. V usage is TRBV9 and J usage is TRBJ2-2; TRBD2 aligns across 7 bases. The germline V gene has CDR1 SGDLS and CDR2 YYNGEE. This CDR3 has 13 residues. The trim removed 4 bases at V and 6 bases at J, leaving 3 bases unmatched.

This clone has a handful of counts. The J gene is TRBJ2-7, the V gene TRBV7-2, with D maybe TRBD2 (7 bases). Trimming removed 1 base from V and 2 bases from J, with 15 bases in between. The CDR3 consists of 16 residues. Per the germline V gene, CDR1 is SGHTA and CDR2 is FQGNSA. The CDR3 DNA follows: TGTGCCAGCAGCTTAGTAGGGGGGGGGAACCCCTACGAGCAGTACTTC. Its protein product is CASSLVGGGNPYEQYF.

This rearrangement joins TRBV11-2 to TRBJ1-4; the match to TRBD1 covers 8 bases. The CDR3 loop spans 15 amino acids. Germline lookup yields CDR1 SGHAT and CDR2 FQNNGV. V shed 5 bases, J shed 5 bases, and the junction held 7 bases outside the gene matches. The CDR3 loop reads CASSPGQGWNEKLFF. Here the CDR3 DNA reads TGTGCCAGCAGCCCCGGACAGGGCTGGAATGAAAAACTGTTTTTT.

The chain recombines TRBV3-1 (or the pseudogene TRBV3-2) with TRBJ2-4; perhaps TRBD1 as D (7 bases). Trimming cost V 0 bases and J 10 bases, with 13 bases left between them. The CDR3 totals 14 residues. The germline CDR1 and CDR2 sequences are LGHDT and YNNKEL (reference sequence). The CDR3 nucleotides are TGTGCCAGCAGCCAAGACAGGGGGGCTCGAATTCAGTACTTC. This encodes CASSQDRGARIQYF.

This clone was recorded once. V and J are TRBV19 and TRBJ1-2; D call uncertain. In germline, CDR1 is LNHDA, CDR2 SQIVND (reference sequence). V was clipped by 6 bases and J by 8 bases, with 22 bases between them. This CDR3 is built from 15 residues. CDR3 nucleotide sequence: TGTGCCAGTAGGCCTCCGGGTTCAAAGGAGAAAGGCTACACCTTC. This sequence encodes CASRPPGSKEKGYTF.

The CDR3 is CASSFGISNQPQHF. The DNA of the CDR3 is TGTGCCAGCAGCTTTGGGATTAGCAATCAGCCCCAGCATTTT. V is TRBV7-2 and J is TRBJ1-5; no reliable D call. Trimming shortened V by 3 bases and J by 0 bases, and 6 bases separated the two germline ends. This CDR3 is 14 amino acids long. CDR1 SGHTA and CDR2 FQGNSA come from the germline V gene.

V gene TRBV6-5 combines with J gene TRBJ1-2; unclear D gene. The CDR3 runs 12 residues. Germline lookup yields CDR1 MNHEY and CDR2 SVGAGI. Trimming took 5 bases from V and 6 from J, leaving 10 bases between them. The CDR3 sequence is CASSRKHDGYTF. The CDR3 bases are TGTGCCAGCAGTCGAAAACACGATGGCTACACCTTC.

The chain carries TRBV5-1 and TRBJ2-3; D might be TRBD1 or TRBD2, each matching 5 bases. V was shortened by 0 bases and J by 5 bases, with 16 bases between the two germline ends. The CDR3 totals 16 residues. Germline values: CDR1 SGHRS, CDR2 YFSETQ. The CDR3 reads CASSLAGTEGQDTQYF. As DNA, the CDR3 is TGCGCCAGCAGCTTGGCAGGAACAGAGGGGCAAGATACGCAGTATTTT.

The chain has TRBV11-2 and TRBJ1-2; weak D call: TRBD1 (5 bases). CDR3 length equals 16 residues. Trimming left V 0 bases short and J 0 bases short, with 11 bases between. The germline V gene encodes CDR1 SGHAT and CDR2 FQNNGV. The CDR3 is CASSLEHLGANYGYTF. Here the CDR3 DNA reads TGTGCCAGCAGCTTAGAGCACTTGGGGGCTAACTATGGCTACACCTTC.

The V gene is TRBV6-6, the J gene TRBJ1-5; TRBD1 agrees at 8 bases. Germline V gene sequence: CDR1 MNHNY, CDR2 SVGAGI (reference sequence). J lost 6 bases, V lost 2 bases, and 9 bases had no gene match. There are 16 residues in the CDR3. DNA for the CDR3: TGTGCCAGCAGTTACGAGGGCAGGGGGCTGAGTCAGCCCCAGCATTTT. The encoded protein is CASSYEGRGLSQPQHF.

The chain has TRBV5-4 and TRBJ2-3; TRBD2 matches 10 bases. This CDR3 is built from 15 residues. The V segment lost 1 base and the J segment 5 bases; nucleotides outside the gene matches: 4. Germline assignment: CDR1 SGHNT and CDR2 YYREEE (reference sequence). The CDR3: CASSLSGGAGDTQYF. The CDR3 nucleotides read TGTGCCAGCAGCTTGAGCGGGGGGGCCGGAGATACGCAGTATTTT.

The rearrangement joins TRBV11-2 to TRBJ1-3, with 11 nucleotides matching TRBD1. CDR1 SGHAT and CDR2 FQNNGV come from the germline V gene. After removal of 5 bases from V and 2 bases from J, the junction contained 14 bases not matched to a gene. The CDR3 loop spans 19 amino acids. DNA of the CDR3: TGTGCCAGCAGCGGTTCTGGGACAGGGGGAAGAGGAACTGGAAACACCATATATTTT. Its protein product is CASSGSGTGGRGTGNTIYF.

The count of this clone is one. CDR3 amino acids: CASSIRDAGEQYF. The CDR3, as DNA: TGTGCCAGTAGTATTAGAGACGCTGGCGAGCAGTACTTC. This chain uses TRBV19 with TRBJ2-7, with D unclear. The germline V gene encodes CDR1 LNHDA and CDR2 SQIVND (reference sequence). The CDR3 runs 13 residues. Trimming shortened V by 3 bases and J by 6 bases, and 12 bases separated the two germline ends.